A single sample is the source of the 19 T cell receptor beta chains below, sequenced in a study of T cell repertoires in cytomegalovirus infection. TCRdb passed the reads through MiXCR, listing each CDR3 protein once. This repertoire shows approximately 600,000 distinct CDR3 sequences, 40% found once; its top ten account for 40% to 60%. Their recognized antigens are unknown. Sequences were derived from cultured PBMCs, sampled from culture after CMV antigen stimulation. Every receptor here comes from a human donor in good health (CMV status not recorded). Some clones in this sample may be carry-over from other donors' samples.

The V and J genes are TRBV6-2 or TRBV6-3 and TRBJ2-7, with D uncertain. CDR3 length: 15 amino acids. Per germline, CDR1 MNHEY and CDR2 SVGEGT. Trimming shortened V by 2 bases and J by 0 bases, and 11 bases separated the two germline ends. CDR3 bases: TGTGCCAGCAGTTACCCCGCAGCAGGCTCCTACGAGCAGTACTTC. Amino acid sequence: CASSYPAAGSYEQYF.

The rearrangement links TRBV2 to TRBJ2-7; weak D call: TRBD2 (5 bases). Trimming shortened V by 6 bases and J by 6 bases, and 15 bases separated the two germline ends. Germline V gene lookup returns CDR1 SNHLY and CDR2 FYNNEI. The CDR3 runs to 13 residues. The CDR3 DNA follows: TGTGCCAGCAGCAAATTCGGGGATATCGAGCAGTACTTC. It codes for CASSKFGDIEQYF.

This clonotype has only a few counts. The chain has TRBV7-2 and TRBJ2-5; unclear D gene. V lost 3 bases and J 2 bases, leaving 7 bases between the germline ends. CDR1 SGHTA and CDR2 FQGNSA come from the germline V gene. The CDR3 loop spans 13 amino acids. CDR3 bases: TGTGCCAGCAGCTTCAGTTTTCAAGAGACCCAGTACTTC. Amino acids: CASSFSFQETQYF.

The V and J genes are TRBV6-2 or TRBV6-3 and TRBJ2-7; tentatively, D is TRBD2 (6 bases). CDR3 length: 16 residues. The germline gives CDR1 MNHEY, CDR2 SVGEGT. V was shortened by 2 bases and J by 2 bases, with 16 bases between the two germline ends. CDR3 in DNA: TGTGCCAGCAGTTACCTCCCCCCGCGGGAAACCTACGAGCAGTACTTC. This codes for CASSYLPPRETYEQYF.

The J gene is TRBJ2-7, the V gene TRBV29-1, with a tentative D call TRBD1 (5 bases). V lost 4 bases, J lost 0 bases, and 10 bases lay in between. The V gene's germline CDR1 is SQVTM and CDR2 ANQGSEA. The CDR3 totals 13 residues. This CDR3 reads CSVAGPSSYEQYF. CDR3 in DNA: TGCAGCGTTGCAGGGCCCAGCTCCTACGAGCAGTACTTC.

Only a few counts were recorded for this clonotype. V and J are TRBV7-6 and TRBJ2-3; 9 bases are shared with TRBD2. The CDR3 consists of 14 residues. Trimming removed 5 bases from V and 6 bases from J; junction bases left unmatched: 6. Germline V lookup: CDR1 SGHVS, CDR2 FNYEAQ. The CDR3 coding sequence is TGTGCCAGCAGCCCGGCGGGGGGGATGGATACGCAGTATTTT. This codes for CASSPAGGMDTQYF.

The rearrangement links TRBV11-2 to TRBJ1-4, with D hard to call. The germline gives CDR1 SGHAT, CDR2 FQNNGV. The CDR3 is made up of 14 amino acids. The ends were cut back, 0 bases at V and 12 bases at J, with 14 bases in the middle. This CDR3 is CASSLDSLLGELFF. CDR3 DNA sequence: TGTGCCAGCAGCTTAGATTCTCTACTCGGTGAACTGTTTTTT.

This clonotype came up a few times. The CDR3 coding sequence is TGTGCCAGCAGCGACGAAGACCCTCTACTAGCGGGATTCTACGAGCAGTACTTC. It translates to CASSDEDPLLAGFYEQYF. This rearrangement joins TRBV7-2 to TRBJ2-7; 10 bases align to TRBD2. Germline V gene sequence: CDR1 SGHTA, CDR2 FQGNSA. The ends lost 5 bases at V and 3 bases at J; junction bases unmatched: 16. The CDR3 extends over 18 amino acids.

This chain joins TRBV11-2 and TRBJ2-1; D not certain. Germline V lookup: CDR1 SGHAT, CDR2 FQNNGV. The CDR3 has 14 amino acids. The germline V and J ends were trimmed by 0 bases and 6 bases, with 9 bases remaining between them. The CDR3 DNA reads TGTGCCAGCAGCTTAGACTTAAGATTCAATGAGCAGTTCTTC. Protein product: CASSLDLRFNEQFF.

The V call is TRBV10-3, the J call TRBJ1-3, with TRBD1 as a possible D gene (6 bases). V lost 2 bases to trimming and J lost 1 base, with 6 bases between them. This CDR3 contains 14 residues. Germline CDR1 reads ENHRY; CDR2 reads SYGVKD. The CDR3 region is CAISEQGSGNTIYF. The CDR3, as DNA: TGTGCCATCAGTGAGCAGGGGTCTGGAAACACCATATATTTT.

This clonotype occurred a few times. The chain carries TRBV12-3 or TRBV12-4 and TRBJ2-3, with D hard to call. The CDR3 totals 14 residues. V was shortened by 5 bases and J by 1 base, with 10 bases between the two germline ends. The CDR3 DNA reads TGTGCCAGCAGTAGAGGCGGACGCACAGATACGCAGTATTTT. Amino acids: CASSRGGRTDTQYF.

This clonotype has a handful of counts. The V call is TRBV19, the J call TRBJ1-2, with a weak D call TRBD1 (6 bases). CDR1 LNHDA and CDR2 SQIVND come from the germline V gene (reference sequence). This CDR3 spans 15 amino acids. The germline V and J ends were trimmed by 3 bases and 3 bases, with 14 bases remaining between them. For the CDR3, the DNA is TGTGCCAGTAGTATCAAAACCAGGGGCGACTATGGCTACACCTTC. Its protein product is CASSIKTRGDYGYTF.

The V call is TRBV19, the J call TRBJ2-3; D uncertain. The V and J ends lost 5 bases and 2 bases respectively, with 17 bases between them. The CDR3 spans 16 residues. Germline values: CDR1 LNHDA, CDR2 SQIVND (reference sequence). The CDR3 protein is CASSPDVASHTDTQYF. In DNA form, the CDR3 reads TGTGCCAGTAGTCCCGACGTGGCCTCACACACAGATACGCAGTATTTT.

The gene calls are TRBV7-2 and TRBJ1-2; D remains unclear. Trimming took off 4 bases at V and 2 bases at J, with 14 bases between the two ends. This CDR3 comprises 15 residues. Germline values: CDR1 SGHTA, CDR2 FQGNSA. The CDR3 DNA reads as TGTGCCAGCAGCTCAGGCGGCGGTGGGAACTATGGCTACACCTTC. It codes for CASSSGGGGNYGYTF.

The CDR3 here is CASSAGLAEQYF. In nucleotides, the CDR3 is TGTGCCAGCAGCGCGGGACTGGCCGAGCAGTACTTC. V usage is TRBV7-6 and J usage is TRBJ2-7; TRBD2 might be the D (6 bases). Looked up from germline, CDR1 is SGHVS and CDR2 is FNYEAQ. The CDR3 length is 12 residues. V dropped 5 bases and J dropped 6 bases, with 11 bases sitting between them.

For this clonotype: Germline and junction disagree at one end, which may indicate a read error. J is TRBJ2-3 and V is TRBV4-1; TRBD2 aligns across 9 bases. This CDR3 region has 16 residues. CDR1 MGHRA and CDR2 YSYEKL come from the germline V gene. This CDR3 reads CASSQLASGGTDTQYF. CDR3 nucleotide sequence: TGTGCCAGCAGCCAATTGGCTAGCGGGGGCACAGATACGCAGTATTTT.

This clonotype was seen a few times. V is TRBV11-3 and J is TRBJ2-1; no reliable D call. The CDR3 has 13 amino acids. Trimming removed 5 bases at V and 7 bases at J, with 12 bases between. Germline lookup yields CDR1 SGHNT and CDR2 YENEEA. CDR3 sequence (DNA): TGTGCCAGCAGCCTGGACCTCAAAAATGAGCAGTTCTTC. Translating it yields CASSLDLKNEQFF.

This clonotype showed up just once. V gene TRBV4-3 combines with J gene TRBJ2-1; 7 nucleotides match TRBD2. Germline CDR1 and CDR2: LGHNA and YSLEER. The ends lost 3 bases at V and 4 bases at J; junction bases unmatched: 9. CDR3 length: 16 residues. The CDR3 sequence: CASSHLGAGAYNEQFF. The CDR3 bases are TGCGCCAGCAGCCACCTAGGGGCGGGAGCTTACAATGAGCAGTTCTTC.

The J gene is TRBJ2-1, the V gene TRBV12-3 or TRBV12-4; TRBD2 matches 12 bases. The J segment lost 0 bases and the V segment lost 3 bases, leaving 3 bases of the junction unmatched. CDR3 length: 17 residues. The CDR3 nucleotides read TGTGCCAGCAGTTTCGGACTAGCGGGAAGCTCCTACAATGAGCAGTTCTTC. Translating gives CASSFGLAGSSYNEQFF.